The present TCR beta chain was sequenced within a study of lymphopenia after photon versus proton radiotherapy. Germline V gene sequence: CDR1 LNHDA, CDR2 SQIVND (reference sequence). The length of the CDR3 is 16 residues. J lost 9 bases, V lost 4 bases, and 10 bases had no gene match. This clone was seen a single time. Its cognate antigen is unknown. Sequenced by immunoSEQ multiplex PCR; TCRdb stores in-frame clones only, minus some. The table includes 65,000 to 85,000 clones, under 95% detected once. Study-level points and caveats: Larger post-nadir TCR diversity loss correlated inversely with survival in deceased patients. Under photons, naive T cells and diversity fell while effector/memory populations rose.

The chain combines TRBV19 with TRBJ2-1; 12 positions agree with TRBD1. The material was peripheral blood, obtained from a patient treated with photon-based radiotherapy. This clonotype originated in a woman aged 40 to 55 with cholangiocarcinoma. CDR3 DNA: TGTGCCAGTAGTACTCGGGACAGGGGGCGAGCGGGTGAGCAGTTCTTC. Translating it yields CASSTRDRGRAGEQFF. The full variable domain, completed using reference TRBV19 and TRBJ2-1, is DGGITQSPKYLFRKEGQNVTLSCEQNLNHDAMYWYRQDPGQGLRLIYYSQIVNDFQKGDIAEGYSVSREKKESFPLTVTSAQKNPTAFYLCASSTRDRGRAGEQFFGPGTRLTVL.